Shown below are 27 T cell receptor beta chains from a single sample sequenced in a study of cytotoxic CD8 clonotypes in ibrutinib-treated CLL. The assay was immunoSEQ multiplex PCR, and TCRdb's table has in-frame clones only and misses some. The sample yields a few hundred thousand clones, over 60% seen once. The sequenced sample was PBMCs, obtained after 36 months of ibrutinib treatment. These receptors were taken from a human donor with chronic lymphocytic leukemia.

This chain connects TRBV7-9 to TRBJ2-7; TRBD1 matches at 8 bases. The CDR3 covers 16 residues. The trim removed 3 bases at V and 5 bases at J, leaving 12 bases unmatched. Germline loops: CDR1 SEHNR, CDR2 FQNEAQ (reference sequence). CDR3 nucleotide sequence: TGTGCCAGCAGCTTTGCGAGGACAGGGAACCCCAACGAGCAGTACTTC. Translation gives CASSFARTGNPNEQYF. Supplemented by reference TRBV7-9 and TRBJ2-7, the full variable domain reads DTGVSQNPRHKITKRGQNVTFRCDPISEHNRLYWYRQTLGQGPEFLTYFQNEAQLEKSRLLSDRFSAERPKGSFSTLEIQRTEQGDSAMYLCASSFARTGNPNEQYFGPGTRLTVT.

The chain links TRBV19 to TRBJ2-5; no definite D call. The CDR3 runs 15 residues. Germline V gene sequence: CDR1 LNHDA, CDR2 SQIVND (reference sequence). V lost 2 bases and J lost 4, with 14 bases in between. The CDR3: CASSISKQTRETQYF. CDR3 in DNA: TGTGCCAGTAGTATATCGAAGCAAACGCGAGAGACCCAGTACTTC.

The chain is built from TRBV7-6 and TRBJ1-1; 7 bases match TRBD1. There are 15 residues in the CDR3. Per germline, CDR1 SGHVS and CDR2 FNYEAQ. J gave up 1 base and V 5 bases, and 7 bases lay outside the gene matches. For the CDR3, the DNA is TGTGCCAGCAGCCGGATGGGACAGAAGAACACTGAAGCTTTCTTT. Residues: CASSRMGQKNTEAFF.

V and J are TRBV5-1 and TRBJ2-1, with 9 bases lining up with TRBD2. The CDR3 extends over 15 amino acids. Trimming removed 4 bases from V and 5 bases from J; junction bases left unmatched: 7. Germline values: CDR1 SGHRS, CDR2 YFSETQ. CDR3 in amino acids: CASSPRLAENNEQFF. CDR3 in DNA: TGCGCCAGCAGCCCGCGACTAGCGGAAAACAATGAGCAGTTCTTC. The full variable domain, its missing parts supplied by reference TRBV5-1 and TRBJ2-1, is KAGVTQTPRYLIKTRGQQVTLSCSPISGHRSVSWYQQTPGQGLQFLFEYFSETQRNKGNFPGRFSGRQFSNSRSEMNVSTLELGDSALYLCASSPRLAENNEQFFGPGTRLTVL.

CDR3 DNA: TGCGCCAGCAGCCAAGATTGGAGCGGATACTACAATGAGCAGTTCTTC. This gives the protein CASSQDWSGYYNEQFF. The V call is TRBV4-1, the J call TRBJ2-1; maybe TRBD2 (5 bases). Trimming shortened V by 0 bases and J by 3 bases, and 12 bases separated the two germline ends. Germline assignment: CDR1 MGHRA and CDR2 YSYEKL. The CDR3 loop spans 16 amino acids.

CDR3 region: CSVVIQGGRQYF. CDR3 sequence (DNA): TGCAGCGTTGTTATCCAGGGGGGAAGGCAGTACTTC. J is TRBJ2-7 and V is TRBV29-1; tentative D call: TRBD1 (7 bases). V shed 4 bases and J shed 9 bases, with 16 bases lying between them. CDR1 and CDR2 from the germline V gene are SQVTM and ANQGSEA. The CDR3 length is 12 residues.

This sequence joins TRBV28 and TRBJ2-7; 8 bases line up with TRBD2. Germline CDR1 is MDHEN and CDR2 is SYDVKM. This CDR3 region has 14 residues. Trimming removed 3 bases from V and 3 bases from J; junction bases left unmatched: 4. The CDR3 coding sequence is TGTGCCAGCAGTTTTTCGCGGGAGGACTACGAGCAGTACTTC. Translation: CASSFSREDYEQYF.

V usage is TRBV10-3 and J usage is TRBJ1-6; no firm D call. There are 12 residues in the CDR3. Germline lookup yields CDR1 ENHRY and CDR2 SYGVKD. V lost 7 bases to trimming and J lost 8 bases, with 9 bases between them. The CDR3 here is CAITPGDSPLHF. The DNA for the CDR3 is TGTGCCATCACTCCAGGCGATTCACCCCTCCACTTT.

The V call is TRBV7-6, the J call TRBJ2-3; a weak D match, TRBD2 (5 bases). Trimming removed 1 base at V and 3 bases at J, with 14 bases between. The length of the CDR3 is 16 residues. Germline V lookup: CDR1 SGHVS, CDR2 FNYEAQ. This CDR3 is CASSLDFYPGTDTQYF. The CDR3 bases are TGTGCCAGCAGCTTAGATTTCTATCCGGGGACAGATACGCAGTATTTT.

The chain uses TRBV29-1 and TRBJ2-2, with D hard to call. V was trimmed by 2 bases and J by 0 bases, leaving 1 base between them. This CDR3 has 12 residues. CDR1 is SQVTM and CDR2 is ANQGSEA in the germline V gene. The CDR3 nucleotides read TGCAGCGTTGAACCGAACACCGGGGAGCTGTTTTTT. This codes for CSVEPNTGELFF.

This chain uses TRBV2 with TRBJ2-7, with D perhaps assigned TRBD1 or TRBD2 (5 bases each). From germline, CDR1 is SNHLY and CDR2 FYNNEI. Between the trimmed V and J ends, which lost 1 base and 5 bases, there was a span of 12 bases. This CDR3 contains 14 residues. For the CDR3, the DNA is TGTGCCAGCAGTGAAGTGGTTCGGGGCAACGAGCAGTACTTC. Translation: CASSEVVRGNEQYF.

The chain combines TRBV29-1 with TRBJ1-2, with D maybe TRBD1 (5 bases). V was trimmed by 4 bases and J by 5 bases, leaving 11 bases between them. There are 12 residues in the CDR3. In germline, CDR1 is SQVTM, CDR2 ANQGSEA. CDR3 coding DNA: TGCAGCGTTGCGGGACCCCAATATGGCTACACCTTC. Translating gives CSVAGPQYGYTF.

The chain couples TRBV19 to TRBJ1-2; possibly TRBD1 for D (6 bases). Germline V gene sequence: CDR1 LNHDA, CDR2 SQIVND (reference sequence). The CDR3 extends over 14 amino acids. Deletions cut 3 bases from V and 3 bases from J, with 11 bases between. The CDR3 sequence: CASSIHGQHYGYTF. Written as DNA, the CDR3 is TGTGCCAGTAGTATCCATGGACAGCACTATGGCTACACCTTC.

V is TRBV11-2 and J is TRBJ2-2; 14 bases are a match to TRBD2. CDR1 and CDR2 (germline): SGHAT, FQNNGV. V lost 0 bases, J lost 6 bases, and 3 bases stayed unmatched. The CDR3 totals 17 residues. The CDR3 region is CASSLEGTSGSAGELFF. CDR3 in DNA: TGTGCCAGCAGCTTAGAAGGGACTAGCGGGAGCGCCGGGGAGCTGTTTTTT.

The V and J genes are TRBV5-6 and TRBJ1-2; D gene uncertain. Germline assignment: CDR1 SGHDT and CDR2 YYEEEE. This CDR3 contains 14 residues. V shed 0 bases and J shed 6 bases, with 12 bases lying between them. The CDR3 loop reads CASSLGLNGDGYTF. The CDR3, as DNA: TGTGCCAGCAGCTTGGGTCTTAATGGAGATGGCTACACCTTC.

The chain employs TRBV12-5 and TRBJ1-5; TRBD1 matches 8 bases. CDR1 is LGHNT and CDR2 is FRNRAP in the germline V gene. Trimming took 5 bases from V and 3 from J; bases not matched to a gene: 9. The CDR3 is made up of 16 amino acids. CDR3 coding DNA: TGTGCTAGTGGTCTGAGGACAGGGTTCGACAATCAGCCCCAGCATTTT. This gives the protein CASGLRTGFDNQPQHF.

This sequence joins TRBV10-3 and TRBJ2-2, with TRBD1 as a possible D gene (6 bases). Germline CDR1 ENHRY, CDR2 SYGVKD. CDR3 length equals 15 residues. Between the trimmed V and J ends, which lost 5 bases and 0 bases, there was a span of 10 bases. The CDR3 sequence is CAISRTETNTGELFF. The CDR3 DNA reads as TGTGCCATCAGTCGGACAGAAACGAACACCGGGGAGCTGTTTTTT.

This clone showed up just a few times. V usage is TRBV4-1 and J usage is TRBJ2-7; 10 nucleotides match TRBD2. With 1 base clipped from V and 0 bases from J, the junction kept 0 bases outside the gene matches. Germline CDR1 reads MGHRA; CDR2 reads YSYEKL. This CDR3 has 15 residues. CDR3 in amino acids: CASSQGLAGSYEQYF. CDR3 sequence (DNA): TGCGCCAGCAGCCAAGGACTAGCGGGCTCCTACGAGCAGTACTTC.

This clone was detected a few times. The CDR3 DNA follows: TGTGCCAGCGCAAAAGGGGACTTCGGTTTTTACGAGCAGTACTTC. This encodes CASAKGDFGFYEQYF. The chain recombines TRBV27 with TRBJ2-7, with D possibly matching TRBD2 (6 bases). CDR3 length: 15 amino acids. CDR1 is MNHEY and CDR2 is SMNVEV in the germline V gene (reference sequence). Trimming removed 8 bases at V and 4 bases at J, with 21 bases between.

The CDR3 spells CASSFSPTGRTDTQYF. DNA of the CDR3: TGTGCCAGCAGCTTCTCCCCCACGGGCCGCACAGATACGCAGTATTTT. V and J are TRBV7-7 and TRBJ2-3; no reliable D call. Trimming removed 3 bases at V and 1 base at J, with 14 bases between. Germline CDR1 SSHAT, CDR2 FNYEAQ (reference sequence). This CDR3 contains 16 residues. Complete variable domain (other parts from reference TRBV7-7 and TRBJ2-3): GAGVSQSPRYKVTKRGQDVTLRCDPISSHATLYWYQQALGQGPEFLTYFNYEAQPDKSGLPSDRFSAERPEGSISTLTIQRTEQRDSAMYRCASSFSPTGRTDTQYFGPGTRLTVL.

The chain employs TRBV7-2 and TRBJ2-7; D possibly corresponds to TRBD2 (7 bases). Trimming cost V 5 bases and J 2 bases, with 19 bases left between them. The V gene's germline CDR1 is SGHTA and CDR2 FQGNSA. The CDR3 consists of 16 residues. The CDR3 here is CASSHPRGGTPYEQYF. DNA for the CDR3: TGTGCCAGCAGCCACCCTAGGGGAGGGACACCCTACGAGCAGTACTTC.

Regarding this clone: Different DNA sequences within this sample yield the same CDR3. The chain has TRBV28 and TRBJ1-2; maybe TRBD1 (5 bases). The CDR3 loop spans 13 amino acids. The germline CDR1 and CDR2 sequences are MDHEN and SYDVKM. V shed 5 bases and J shed 2 bases, with 9 bases lying between them. The CDR3 protein is CASSPAGNYGYTF. The DNA of the CDR3 is TGTGCCAGCAGTCCCGCAGGGAACTATGGCTACACCTTC.

The chain links TRBV19 to TRBJ1-3, with D possibly being TRBD1 (6 bases). This CDR3 contains 15 residues. V lost 6 bases and J 1 base, leaving 13 bases between the germline ends. In germline, CDR1 is LNHDA, CDR2 SQIVND (reference sequence). CDR3 bases: TGTGCCAGTAGCCACTACACAGGGTCTGGAAACACCATATATTTT. Its protein is CASSHYTGSGNTIYF. Full variable domain (missing parts from reference TRBV19 and TRBJ1-3): DGGITQSPKYLFRKEGQNVTLSCEQNLNHDAMYWYRQDPGQGLRLIYYSQIVNDFQKGDIAEGYSVSREKKESFPLTVTSAQKNPTAFYLCASSHYTGSGNTIYFGEGSWLTVV.

V is TRBV6-6 and J is TRBJ1-4, with unresolved D. The V gene's germline CDR1 is MNHNY and CDR2 SVGAGI (reference sequence). With 5 bases removed from V and 5 bases from J, the gap between germline ends came to 12 bases. CDR3 length: 14 residues. The CDR3 DNA follows: TGTGCCAGCAGTCCCCTCGTCCTAAATGAAAAACTGTTTTTT. Its translation is CASSPLVLNEKLFF.

V usage is TRBV27 and J usage is TRBJ1-5; no reliable D call. This CDR3 has 16 amino acids. V lost 8 bases and J 5 bases, leaving 22 bases between the germline ends. The germline gives CDR1 MNHEY, CDR2 SMNVEV (reference sequence). CDR3 in DNA: TGTGCCAGCTTAAAGCGACAACACCTTTTAGATCAGCCCCAGCATTTT. Residues: CASLKRQHLLDQPQHF.

The chain links TRBV4-3 to TRBJ2-3; 7 nucleotides align to TRBD2. Germline V gene lookup returns CDR1 LGHNA and CDR2 YSLEER. J gave up 6 bases and V 0 bases, and 21 bases lay outside the gene matches. The CDR3 runs to 20 residues. The CDR3 loop reads CASSQDQSLLAGARSDTQYF. In nucleotides, the CDR3 is TGCGCCAGCAGCCAAGATCAGTCGCTGTTGGCGGGAGCTAGAAGCGATACGCAGTATTTT.

In its sample, this clone was seen once. The chain recombines TRBV6-5 with TRBJ2-2; no clear D. V was trimmed by 0 bases and J by 4 bases, leaving 6 bases between them. Germline V gene lookup returns CDR1 MNHEY and CDR2 SVGAGI. The CDR3 is 14 residues long. This CDR3 reads CASSYSSVTGELFF. The CDR3 DNA sequence: TGTGCCAGCAGTTACTCGAGTGTCACCGGGGAGCTGTTTTTT.